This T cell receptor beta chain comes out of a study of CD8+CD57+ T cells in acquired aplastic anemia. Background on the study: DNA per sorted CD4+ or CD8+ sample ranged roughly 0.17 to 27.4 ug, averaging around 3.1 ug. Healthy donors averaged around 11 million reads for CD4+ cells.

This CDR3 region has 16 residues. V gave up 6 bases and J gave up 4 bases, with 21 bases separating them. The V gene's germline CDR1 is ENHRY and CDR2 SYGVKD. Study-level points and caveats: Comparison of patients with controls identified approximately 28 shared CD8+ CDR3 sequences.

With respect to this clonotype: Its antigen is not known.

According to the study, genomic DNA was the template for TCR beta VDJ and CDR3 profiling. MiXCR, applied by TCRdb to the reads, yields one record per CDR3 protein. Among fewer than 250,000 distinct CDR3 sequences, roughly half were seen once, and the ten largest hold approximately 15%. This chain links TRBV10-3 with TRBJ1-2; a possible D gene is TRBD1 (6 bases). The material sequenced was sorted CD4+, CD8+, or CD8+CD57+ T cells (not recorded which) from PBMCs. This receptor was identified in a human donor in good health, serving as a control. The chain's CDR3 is CAISHGSGGRIYGYTF. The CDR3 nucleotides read TGTGCCATCAGCCATGGTAGCGGGGGGCGCATCTATGGCTACACCTTC.